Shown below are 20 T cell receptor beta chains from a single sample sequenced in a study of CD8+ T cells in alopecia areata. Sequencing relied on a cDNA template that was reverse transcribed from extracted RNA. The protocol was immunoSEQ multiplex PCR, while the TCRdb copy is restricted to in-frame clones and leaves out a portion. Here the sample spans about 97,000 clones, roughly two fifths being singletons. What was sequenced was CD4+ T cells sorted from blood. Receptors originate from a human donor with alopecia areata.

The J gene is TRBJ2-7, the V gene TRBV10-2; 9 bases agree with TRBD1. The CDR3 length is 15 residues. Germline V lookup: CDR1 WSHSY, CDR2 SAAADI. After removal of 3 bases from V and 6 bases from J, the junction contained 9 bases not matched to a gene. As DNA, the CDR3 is TGCGCCAGCAGTGACAGGGGGACAGGGTTAAGCGAGCAGTACTTC. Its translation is CASSDRGTGLSEQYF.

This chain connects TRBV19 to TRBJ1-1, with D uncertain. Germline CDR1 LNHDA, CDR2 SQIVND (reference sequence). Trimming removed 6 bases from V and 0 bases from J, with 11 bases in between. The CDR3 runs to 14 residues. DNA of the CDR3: TGTGCCAGTAGGGGTCAGACTATGAACACTGAAGCTTTCTTT. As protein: CASRGQTMNTEAFF.

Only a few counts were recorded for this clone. The DNA for the CDR3 is TGTGCCAGCAGCGTAGTTGACAGACAAGAGACCCAGTACTTC. This encodes CASSVVDRQETQYF. The chain links TRBV9 to TRBJ2-5; D possibly corresponds to TRBD1 (5 bases). V was cut by 0 bases and J by 2 bases, with 8 bases left in between. Looked up from germline, CDR1 is SGDLS and CDR2 is YYNGEE. CDR3 length: 14 amino acids.

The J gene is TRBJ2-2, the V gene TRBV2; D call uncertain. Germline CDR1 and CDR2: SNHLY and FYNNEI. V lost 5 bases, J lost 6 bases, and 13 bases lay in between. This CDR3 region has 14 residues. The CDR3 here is CASSSRTGSGELFF. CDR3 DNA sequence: TGTGCCAGCAGTTCCCGCACCGGCTCCGGGGAGCTGTTTTTT.

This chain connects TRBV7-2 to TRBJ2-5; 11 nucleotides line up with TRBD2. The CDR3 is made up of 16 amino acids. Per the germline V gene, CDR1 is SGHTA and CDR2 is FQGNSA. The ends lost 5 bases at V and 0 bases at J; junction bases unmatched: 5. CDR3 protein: CASSLRLAGNQETQYF. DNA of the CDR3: TGTGCCAGCAGCCTAAGACTAGCGGGGAACCAAGAGACCCAGTACTTC.

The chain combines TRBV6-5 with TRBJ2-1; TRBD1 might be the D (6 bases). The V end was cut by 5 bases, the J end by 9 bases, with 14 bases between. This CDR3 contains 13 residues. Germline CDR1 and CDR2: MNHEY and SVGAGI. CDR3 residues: CASSTHRASEQFF. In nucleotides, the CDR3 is TGTGCCAGCAGTACGCACAGGGCCAGTGAGCAGTTCTTC.

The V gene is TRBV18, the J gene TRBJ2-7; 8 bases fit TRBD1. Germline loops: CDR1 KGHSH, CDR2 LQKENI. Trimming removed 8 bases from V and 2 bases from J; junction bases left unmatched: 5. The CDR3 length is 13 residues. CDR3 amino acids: CASDRGPTYEQYF. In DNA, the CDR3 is TGTGCCAGCGACAGGGGTCCTACCTACGAGCAGTACTTC.

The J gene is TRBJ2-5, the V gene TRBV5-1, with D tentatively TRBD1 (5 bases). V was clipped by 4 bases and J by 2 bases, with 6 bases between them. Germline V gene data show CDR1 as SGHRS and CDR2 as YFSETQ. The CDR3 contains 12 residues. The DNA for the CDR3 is TGCGCCAGCAGCCGACAGCAAGAGACCCAGTACTTC. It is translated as CASSRQQETQYF.

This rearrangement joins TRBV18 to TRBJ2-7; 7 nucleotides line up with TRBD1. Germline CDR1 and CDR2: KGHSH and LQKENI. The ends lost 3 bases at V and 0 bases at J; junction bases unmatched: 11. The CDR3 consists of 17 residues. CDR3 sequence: CASSPLVSGQTSYEQYF. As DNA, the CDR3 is TGTGCCAGCTCACCCCTTGTCTCGGGACAGACCTCCTACGAGCAGTACTTC. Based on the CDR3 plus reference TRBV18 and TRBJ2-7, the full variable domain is NAGVMQNPRHLVRRRGQEARLRCSPMKGHSHVYWYRQLPEEGLKFMVYLQKENIIDESGMPKERFSAEFPKEGPSILRIQQVVRGDSAAYFCASSPLVSGQTSYEQYFGPGTRLTVT.

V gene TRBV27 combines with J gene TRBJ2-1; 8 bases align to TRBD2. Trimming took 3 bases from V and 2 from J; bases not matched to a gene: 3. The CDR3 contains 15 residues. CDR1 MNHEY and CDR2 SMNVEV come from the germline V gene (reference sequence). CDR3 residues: CASSFLGRAYNEQFF. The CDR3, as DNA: TGTGCCAGCAGTTTCCTCGGGAGGGCCTACAATGAGCAGTTCTTC.

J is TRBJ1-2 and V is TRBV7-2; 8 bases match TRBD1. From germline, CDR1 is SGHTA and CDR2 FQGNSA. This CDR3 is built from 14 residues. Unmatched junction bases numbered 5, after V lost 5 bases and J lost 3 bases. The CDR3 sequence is CASSAGGWDYGYTF. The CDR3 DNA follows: TGTGCCAGCAGCGCAGGGGGCTGGGACTATGGCTACACCTTC.

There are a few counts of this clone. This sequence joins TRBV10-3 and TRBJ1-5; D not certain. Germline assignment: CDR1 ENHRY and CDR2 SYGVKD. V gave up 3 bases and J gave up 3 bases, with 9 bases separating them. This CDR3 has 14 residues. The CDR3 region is CAISEAADNQPQHF. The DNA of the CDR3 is TGTGCCATCAGTGAAGCGGCAGACAATCAGCCCCAGCATTTT.

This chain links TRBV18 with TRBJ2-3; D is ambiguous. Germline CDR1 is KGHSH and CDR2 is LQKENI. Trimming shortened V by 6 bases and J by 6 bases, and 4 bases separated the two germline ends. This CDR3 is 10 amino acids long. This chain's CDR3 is CASSVDTQYF. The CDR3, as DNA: TGTGCCAGCTCGGTGGATACGCAGTATTTT.

CDR3 DNA: TGTGCCAGCAGTGACCCCGGGGAGACCCAGTACTTC. It codes for CASSDPGETQYF. The chain has TRBV2 and TRBJ2-5, with D hard to call. V shed 3 bases and J shed 5 bases, with 7 bases lying between them. From germline, CDR1 is SNHLY and CDR2 FYNNEI. This CDR3 contains 12 residues. Variable domain in full (rest from reference TRBV2 and TRBJ2-5): EPEVTQTPSHQVTQMGQEVILRCVPISNHLYFYWYRQILGQKVEFLVSFYNNEISEKSEIFDDQFSVERPDGSNFTLKIRSTKLEDSAMYFCASSDPGETQYFGPGTRLLVL.

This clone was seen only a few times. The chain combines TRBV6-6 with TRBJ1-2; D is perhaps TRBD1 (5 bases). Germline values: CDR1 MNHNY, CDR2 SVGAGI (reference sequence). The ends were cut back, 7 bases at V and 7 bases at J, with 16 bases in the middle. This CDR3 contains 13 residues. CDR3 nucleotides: TGTGCCAGCACCAGGCTTGGGGGTAGTGGCTACACCTTC. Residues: CASTRLGGSGYTF.

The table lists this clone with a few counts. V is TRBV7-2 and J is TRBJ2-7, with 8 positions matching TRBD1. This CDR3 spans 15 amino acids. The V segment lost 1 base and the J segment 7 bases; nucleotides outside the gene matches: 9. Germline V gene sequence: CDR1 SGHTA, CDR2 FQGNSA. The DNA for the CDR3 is TGTGCCAGCAGCTTAGGGGGACAGGCCTCTCCTGAGCAGTACTTC. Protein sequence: CASSLGGQASPEQYF. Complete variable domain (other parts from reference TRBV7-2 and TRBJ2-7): GAGVSQSPSNKVTEKGKDVELRCDPISGHTALYWYRQSLGQGLEFLIYFQGNSAPDKSGLPSDRFSAERTGGSVSTLTIQRTQQEDSAVYLCASSLGGQASPEQYFGPGTRLTVT.

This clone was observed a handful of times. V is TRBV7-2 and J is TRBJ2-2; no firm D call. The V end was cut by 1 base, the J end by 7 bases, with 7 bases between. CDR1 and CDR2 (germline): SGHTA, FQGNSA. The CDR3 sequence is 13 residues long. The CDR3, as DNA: TGTGCCAGCAGCTTAGATTCGGGCGGGGAGCTGTTTTTT. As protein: CASSLDSGGELFF.

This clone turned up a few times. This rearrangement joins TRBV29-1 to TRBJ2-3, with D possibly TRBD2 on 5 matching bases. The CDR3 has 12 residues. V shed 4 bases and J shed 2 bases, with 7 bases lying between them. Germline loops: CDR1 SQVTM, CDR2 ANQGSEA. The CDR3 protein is CSVVGITDTQYF. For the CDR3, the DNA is TGCAGCGTTGTCGGGATCACAGATACGCAGTATTTT.

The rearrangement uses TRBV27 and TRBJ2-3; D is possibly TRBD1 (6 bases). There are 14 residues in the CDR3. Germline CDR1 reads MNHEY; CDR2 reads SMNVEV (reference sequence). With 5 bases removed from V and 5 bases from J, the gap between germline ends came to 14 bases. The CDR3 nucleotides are TGTGCCAGCAGTCGACAGGTGGCGGGAGATACGCAGTATTTT. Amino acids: CASSRQVAGDTQYF.

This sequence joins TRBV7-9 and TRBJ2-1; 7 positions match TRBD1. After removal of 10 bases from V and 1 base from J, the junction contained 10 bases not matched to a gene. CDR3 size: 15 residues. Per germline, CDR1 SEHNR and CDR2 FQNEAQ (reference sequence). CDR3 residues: CAITPSGQSYNEQFF. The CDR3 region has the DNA TGTGCCATCACACCCTCGGGACAGTCCTACAATGAGCAGTTCTTC. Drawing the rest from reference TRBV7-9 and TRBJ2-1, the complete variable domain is DTGVSQNPRHKITKRGQNVTFRCDPISEHNRLYWYRQTLGQGPEFLTYFQNEAQLEKSRLLSDRFSAERPKGSFSTLEIQRTEQGDSAMYLCAITPSGQSYNEQFFGPGTRLTVL.